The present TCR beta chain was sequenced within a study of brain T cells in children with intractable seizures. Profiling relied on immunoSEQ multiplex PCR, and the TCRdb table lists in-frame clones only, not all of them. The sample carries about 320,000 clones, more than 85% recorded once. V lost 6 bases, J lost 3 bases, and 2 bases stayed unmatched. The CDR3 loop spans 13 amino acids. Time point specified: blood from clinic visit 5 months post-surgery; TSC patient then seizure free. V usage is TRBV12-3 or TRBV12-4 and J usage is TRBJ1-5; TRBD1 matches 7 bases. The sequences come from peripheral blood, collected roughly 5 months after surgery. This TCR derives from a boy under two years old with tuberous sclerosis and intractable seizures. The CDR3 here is CASRTGFNQPQHF. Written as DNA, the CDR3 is TGTGCCAGCAGGACAGGGTTCAATCAGCCCCAGCATTTT.